The T cell receptor (beta chain) described here comes from a study of OX40 agonist ivuxolimab in advanced cancers. Findings and limits, study-wide: Fewer expanded clones were found on average in CD4+ than in CD8+ T cells.

Blood draws occurred at baseline, cycle 4 day 1, and cycle 7 day 1. The V gene's germline CDR1 is SGHRS and CDR2 YFSETQ. The CDR3 consists of 13 residues. V gave up 1 base and J gave up 1 base, with 5 bases separating them. The protocol was immunoSEQ multiplex PCR, while the TCRdb copy is restricted to in-frame clones and leaves out a portion. Of more than 50,000 clones in the sample, 81% were seen once. Comments on this clone: What it recognizes is unknown.

Material: CD4+ or CD8+ T cells sorted from blood, obtained in a trial of the OX40 agonist ivuxolimab. The sequence was collected from an adult with an advanced solid tumor such as melanoma, head and neck, liver or kidney cancer. J is TRBJ2-5 and V is TRBV5-1, with a tentative D call TRBD1 (5 bases). For the CDR3, the DNA is TGCGCCAGCAGCTTGAGGGGCCAAGAGACCCAGTACTTC. This translates into CASSLRGQETQYF.